Listed below are T cell receptor beta chains from one sample, sequenced in a study of cytomegalovirus exposure and HLA in healthy donors. TCRdb's copy holds only in-frame clones and misses some; the assay was immunoSEQ multiplex PCR. Its table records tens of thousands of clones. The sample was PBMCs. These receptors all stem from a woman in her twenties or thirties in good health and CMV-seronegative. CDR3s include the opening cysteine and the closing phenylalanine or tryptophan. The order of the fields is V gene, D gene, J gene, CDR3 protein, CDR3 DNA. A D gene is named only where the DNA matches it firmly.

>TRBV6-5|TRBD1|TRBJ1-6
CASSLEDRAGSPLHF
TGTGCCAGCAGCCTCGAGGACAGGGCAGGTTCACCCCTCCACTTT
>TRBV5-1|-|TRBJ2-3
CASSLHTQGSDTQYF
TGCGCCAGCAGCTTGCACACGCAGGGATCAGATACGCAGTATTTT
>TRBV7-9|-|TRBJ2-3
CASSPRGGPGTDTQYF
TGTGCCAGCAGCCCGAGGGGGGGACCAGGCACAGATACGCAGTATTTT
>TRBV7-2|TRBD1|TRBJ1-1
CASSHPGTGIMNTEAFF
TGTGCCAGCAGCCACCCCGGGACAGGGATCATGAACACTGAAGCTTTCTTT
>TRBV6-6|-|TRBJ2-7
CASSYSTDLGHEQYF
TGTGCCAGCAGTTACTCGACAGACCTTGGACACGAGCAGTACTTC
>TRBV4-1|TRBD1|TRBJ1-5
CASSQGQGSNQPQHF
TGCGCCAGCAGCCAAGGACAGGGCAGCAATCAGCCCCAGCATTTT
>TRBV4-2|TRBD2|TRBJ2-1
CASSRTTSGNDNEQFF
TGTGCCAGCAGCCGGACGACTAGCGGGAATGACAATGAGCAGTTCTTC
>TRBV5-6|TRBD2|TRBJ2-7
CASSLIAGGPDEQYF
TGTGCCAGCAGCTTGATAGCGGGGGGACCAGACGAGCAGTACTTC
>TRBV5-1|TRBD2|TRBJ2-2
CASSPSGLAGVTGELFF
TGCGCCAGCAGCCCGTCGGGACTAGCGGGGGTAACCGGGGAGCTGTTTTTT
>TRBV29-1|-|TRBJ1-1
CSVGDISEAFF
TGCAGCGTTGGGGACATATCTGAAGCTTTCTTT
>TRBV29-1|-|TRBJ2-2
CSVITANTGELFF
TGCAGCGTTATTACAGCGAACACCGGGGAGCTGTTTTTT
>TRBV7-2|-|TRBJ1-2
CASSPGDTSNYGYTF
TGTGCCAGCAGCCCCGGGGACACGTCTAACTATGGCTACACCTTC
>TRBV19|TRBD1|TRBJ2-7
CASSPDRGEQYF
TGTGCCAGTAGTCCCGACAGGGGCGAGCAGTACTTC
>TRBV7-9|-|TRBJ1-1
CASSSGVGNTEAFF
TGTGCCAGCAGCTCAGGTGTCGGGAACACTGAAGCTTTCTTT
>TRBV29-1|-|TRBJ2-5
CSVLPWGSKGGQTQYF
TGCAGCGTTCTACCCTGGGGGTCGAAAGGGGGACAGACCCAGTACTTC
>TRBV7-9|-|TRBJ1-2
CASSLNQGNGYTF
TGTGCCAGCAGCTTAAATCAGGGGAATGGCTACACCTTC
>TRBV5-1|TRBD1|TRBJ1-1
CASHRQGNTEAFF
TGCGCCAGCCACCGACAGGGGAACACTGAAGCTTTCTTT
>TRBV5-6|TRBD1|TRBJ2-5
CASSTGTEETQYF
TGTGCCAGCAGCACCGGGACAGAAGAGACCCAGTACTTC
>TRBV30|TRBD1|TRBJ2-7
CAWSWTGGFYEQYF
TGTGCCTGGAGTTGGACAGGGGGCTTCTACGAGCAGTACTTC
>TRBV6-5|-|TRBJ1-1
CASSKGQNTEAFF
TGTGCCAGCAGTAAAGGACAGAACACTGAAGCTTTCTTT
>TRBV5-1|-|TRBJ2-7
CASRTQVAETYEQYF
TGCGCCAGCAGAACACAGGTCGCCGAAACCTACGAGCAGTACTTC
>TRBV2|-|TRBJ1-2
CASSEGPGLANYGYTF
TGTGCCAGCAGTGAAGGACCAGGGCTTGCTAACTATGGCTACACCTTC
>TRBV6-1|TRBD1|TRBJ1-2
CASSEGQGLVTGYTF
TGTGCCAGCAGTGAGGGACAGGGGTTAGTTACCGGCTACACCTTC
>TRBV7-2|TRBD1|TRBJ1-5
CASSGQVNQPQHF
TGTGCCAGCAGCGGACAGGTTAATCAGCCCCAGCATTTT
>TRBV6-5|-|TRBJ1-5
CASSAGPNQPQHF
TGTGCCAGCAGCGCGGGTCCCAATCAGCCCCAGCATTTT
>TRBV6-1|-|TRBJ1-1
CASSEEAGMNTEAFF
TGTGCCAGCAGTGAAGAGGCCGGGATGAACACTGAAGCTTTCTTT
>TRBV5-1|-|TRBJ2-6
CASSLGDSSGANVLTF
TGCGCCAGCAGCTTGGGAGACAGCTCTGGGGCCAACGTCCTGACTTTC
>TRBV29-1|-|TRBJ2-3
CSVNPGAVTQYF
TGCAGCGTCAACCCTGGAGCGGTTACGCAGTATTTT
>TRBV6-6|TRBD1|TRBJ1-1
CASSQDRGRVGAFF
TGTGCCAGCAGTCAGGACAGGGGGCGCGTCGGGGCTTTCTTT
>TRBV18|-|TRBJ2-6
CASSPMDTGANVLTF
TGTGCCAGCTCACCGATGGACACCGGGGCCAACGTCCTGACTTTC